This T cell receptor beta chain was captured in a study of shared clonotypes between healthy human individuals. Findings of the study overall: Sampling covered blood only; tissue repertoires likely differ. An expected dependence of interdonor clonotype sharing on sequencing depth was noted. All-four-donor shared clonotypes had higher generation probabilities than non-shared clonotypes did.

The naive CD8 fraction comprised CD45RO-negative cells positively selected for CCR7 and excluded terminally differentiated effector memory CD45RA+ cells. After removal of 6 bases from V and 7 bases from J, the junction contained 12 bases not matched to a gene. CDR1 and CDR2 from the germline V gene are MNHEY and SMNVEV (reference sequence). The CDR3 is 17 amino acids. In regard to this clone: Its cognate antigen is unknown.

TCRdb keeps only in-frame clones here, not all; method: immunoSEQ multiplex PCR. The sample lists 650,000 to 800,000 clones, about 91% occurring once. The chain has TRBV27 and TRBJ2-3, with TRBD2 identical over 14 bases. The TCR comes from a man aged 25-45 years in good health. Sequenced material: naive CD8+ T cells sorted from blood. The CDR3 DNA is TGTGCCAGCAGCCCAGGGACTAGCGGGAGTATAGCCTATACGCAGTATTTT. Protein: CASSPGTSGSIAYTQYF.